Listed here are 9 T cell receptor beta chains from one sample, sequenced in a study of T-cell memory formation after mild COVID-19. TCRdb fed the 5' RACE reads into MiXCR, producing one record per CDR3 protein. The data show about 200,000 distinct CDR3 sequences, around 8.8% seen once. Sequencing was carried out using PBMCs or a T cell subset sorted from them (not recorded which). These receptors were collected from a young man who had mild COVID-19 (a few samples of this study predate the infection). Cell type and time point are not known.

This clonotype was detected ten times or more. The V and J genes are TRBV12-3 or TRBV12-4 and TRBJ2-3, with D perhaps TRBD2 (6 bases). The CDR3 loop spans 14 amino acids. Trimming removed 0 bases at V and 2 bases at J, with 6 bases between. CDR3 in amino acids: CASSLAGLTDTQYF. In DNA, the CDR3 is TGTGCCAGCAGTTTAGCGGGACTCACAGATACGCAGTATTTT.

This clonotype was seen more than once but under ten times. The chain combines TRBV7-2 with TRBJ2-7, with 8 bases aligning to TRBD2. The CDR3 loop spans 14 amino acids. Germline V CDR1 and CDR2: SGHTA, FQGNSA. With V trimmed by 3 bases and J by 6 bases, 7 bases remained unmatched. The CDR3 loop reads CASSFVGLVFEQYF. CDR3 DNA: TGTGCCAGCAGCTTTGTGGGACTAGTGTTCGAGCAGTACTTC.

This clonotype came up a few times. The genes are TRBV7-2 and TRBJ2-3; the D gene is possibly TRBD2 (6 bases). CDR1 and CDR2 from the germline V gene are SGHTA and FQGNSA. Trimming left V 5 bases short and J 3 bases short, with 18 bases between. CDR3 size: 16 residues. The CDR3 sequence is CASSPPNGGRTDTQYF. The CDR3 DNA reads as TGTGCCAGCAGCCCCCCTAATGGGGGGAGGACAGATACGCAGTATTTT.

Only a few counts were recorded for this clonotype. The chain couples TRBV11-2 to TRBJ1-5, with TRBD1 matching 8 bases. The CDR3 is made up of 14 amino acids. With 3 bases clipped from V and 6 bases from J, the junction kept 4 bases outside the gene matches. CDR1 and CDR2 from the germline V gene are SGHAT and FQNNGV. The CDR3 DNA sequence: TGTGCCAGCAGCTTGACAGGGGCCGGTCAGCCCCAGCATTTT. Translated, it gives CASSLTGAGQPQHF.

This clonotype has a count of ten or more. The chain carries TRBV7-2 and TRBJ1-2, with 7 nucleotides matching TRBD1. The CDR3 is 13 residues long. V shed 6 bases, J shed 3 bases, and the junction held 4 bases outside the gene matches. CDR1 is SGHTA and CDR2 is FQGNSA in the germline V gene. The CDR3 region is CASSETGYYGYTF. The DNA for the CDR3 is TGTGCCAGCAGTGAGACAGGGTACTATGGCTACACCTTC.

There are many counts of this clonotype. One end of the junction fails to match germline, which may point to a read error. CDR3 sequence: CASSLAGASYNEQFF. CDR3 nucleotide sequence: TGTGCCAGCAGCTTGGCGGGAGCTTCCTACAATGAGCAGTTCTTC. The rearrangement links TRBV5-1 to TRBJ2-1, with 7 positions matching TRBD2. CDR3 length: 15 residues. Germline V gene data show CDR1 as SGHRS and CDR2 as YFSETQ.

This clonotype has a handful of counts. The genes are TRBV6-5 and TRBJ1-6; 10 bases map to TRBD1. The junction had 8 bases not matched to a gene; V was cut back by 0 bases and J by 15 bases. This CDR3 comprises 15 residues. Germline V gene lookup returns CDR1 MNHEY and CDR2 SVGAGI. The CDR3 region is CASSYSGTGALRLHF. CDR3 bases: TGTGCCAGCAGTTACTCCGGGACAGGGGCCCTTCGCCTCCACTTT.

This clonotype has more than one count but fewer than ten. The genes are TRBV6-5 and TRBJ2-3; TRBD1 agrees at 7 bases. This CDR3 is built from 13 residues. Trimming took 5 bases from V and 2 from J; bases not matched to a gene: 1. CDR1 and CDR2 from the germline V gene are MNHEY and SVGAGI. The CDR3 protein is CASSDRVTDTQYF. Here the CDR3 DNA reads TGTGCCAGCAGTGACAGGGTCACAGATACGCAGTATTTT.

This clonotype occurred a few times. The V call is TRBV9, the J call TRBJ2-1; the match to TRBD2 covers 9 bases. J lost 7 bases, V lost 0 bases, and 8 bases had no gene match. This CDR3 has 16 amino acids. CDR1 and CDR2 (germline): SGDLS, YYNGEE. The CDR3 nucleotides read TGTGCCAGCAGCGTAGCTACCAGCGGGGGGAGGAATGAGCAGTTCTTC. It yields the protein CASSVATSGGRNEQFF.